The 3 T cell receptor beta chains below were found in one sample sequenced in a study of blood T cell repertoires in COVID-19. Only in-frame clones appear in the TCRdb table, and some are missing; sequencing was by immunoSEQ multiplex PCR. The table lists 90,000 to 150,000 clones, about 79% of them singletons. Sample: peripheral blood. Every receptor here comes from an elderly woman with acute or convalescent COVID-19.

This clone was seen just once. The chain recombines TRBV9 with TRBJ1-2; no definite D call. The CDR3 consists of 12 residues. Germline V gene lookup returns CDR1 SGDLS and CDR2 YYNGEE. The ends were cut back, 0 bases at V and 8 bases at J, with 8 bases in the middle. CDR3 nucleotide sequence: TGTGCCAGCAGCGTAGGAGATCGGGGCTACACCTTC. Its translation is CASSVGDRGYTF.

V usage is TRBV5-4 and J usage is TRBJ2-3, with TRBD2 matching 11 bases. Per the germline V gene, CDR1 is SGHNT and CDR2 is YYREEE (reference sequence). CDR3 length equals 14 residues. Losses at the gene ends were 7 bases for V and 2 bases for J; bases not matched to a gene: 3. CDR3 residues: CASRLAGYTDTQYF. In DNA, the CDR3 is TGTGCCAGCCGACTAGCGGGGTACACAGATACGCAGTATTTT. The whole variable domain, filled in from reference TRBV5-4 and TRBJ2-3, reads ETGVTQSPTHLIKTRGQQVTLRCSSQSGHNTVSWYQQALGQGPQFIFQYYREEENGRGNFPPRFSGLQFPNYSSELNVNALELDDSALYLCASRLAGYTDTQYFGPGTRLTVL.

This clone occurred once. V usage is TRBV24-1 and J usage is TRBJ2-7; D perhaps matches TRBD2 (5 bases). Trimming took off 5 bases at V and 4 bases at J, with 17 bases between the two ends. This CDR3 has 15 amino acids. Germline CDR1 reads KGHDR; CDR2 reads SFDVKD. CDR3 in amino acids: CATSGKAESKYEQYF. CDR3 nucleotide sequence: TGTGCCACCAGTGGGAAAGCGGAGAGTAAGTACGAGCAGTACTTC.